This T cell receptor beta chain derives from a study of blood T cells in healthy people across ages. General observations from the study: Strong correlation linked observed beta diversity and percent naive T cells.

Together with a sample-barcoded 5' primer, a J-beta primer mix was included in a second PCR lasting roughly 6 to 12 cycles. The authors tagged each cDNA molecule using a template-switch adaptor with 12 random nucleotides. TCRdb reprocessed the 5' RACE reads via MiXCR and lists one record per CDR3 protein. Here the sample spans 600,000 to 800,000 distinct CDR3 sequences, 52% being singletons. This CDR3 is 13 amino acids long. Per germline, CDR1 LGHDT and CDR2 YNNKEL (reference sequence). Trimming cost V 3 bases and J 10 bases, with 13 bases left between them. This clonotype has a handful of counts. What it recognizes is unknown.

The source is a woman older than 75 in good health. Sequencing was done on a sample of blood. This chain connects TRBV3-1 to TRBJ2-1; tentative D call: TRBD1 (5 bases). Written as DNA, the CDR3 is TGTGCCAGCAGCCAGGGGCCCATCATCGAGCAGTTCTTC. It is translated as CASSQGPIIEQFF.